The source of this T cell receptor (beta chain) is a study of TIL therapy for anti-PD-1-resistant metastatic lung cancer. Study-level information: Tumors carried a median roughly 1.5 non-synonymous mutations per megabase.

Time point indicated: pre-treatment sample, taken before nivolumab and TIL therapy. Pleural nodules or supraclavicular lymph nodes made up most of the excised metastases sampled. Tumor harvest preceded PD-1/PD-L1 blockade, followed by nivolumab treatment. Notes on this clone: Its specificity is unknown.

Points from the study as a whole: Treatment-naive, never-smoker and oncogene-addicted patients were overrepresented in this highly selected cohort.

The libraries were made with immunoSEQ v3. The assay was immunoSEQ multiplex PCR, and TCRdb's table has in-frame clones only and misses some. This table has tens of thousands of clones, less than 75% appearing once. The CDR3 has 14 residues. With 8 bases removed from V and 4 bases from J, the gap between germline ends came to 14 bases. Germline V CDR1 and CDR2: SNHLY, FYNNEI. The V call is TRBV2, the J call TRBJ1-4; D ambiguous. This sequence was found in a person aged 25-85 years with non-small cell lung cancer. This specimen was tumor tissue, taken at baseline. The CDR3 nucleotides read TGTGCCAGCGACCGGACCCTTAGTAATGAAAAACTGTTTTTT. This encodes CASDRTLSNEKLFF.